These 3 T cell receptor beta chains originate from one sample sequenced in a study of Ad26.COV2.S vaccination and SARS-CoV-2 variants. TCRdb keeps only in-frame clones here, not all; method: immunoSEQ multiplex PCR. The sample includes hundreds of thousands of clones, 88% of them seen just once. The sample's treatment: roughly 18 received Ad26.COV2.S at low or high dose, single or two shots; roughly five received placebo; per-sample allocation not given. Sampling occurred on day 63 after the first vaccine or placebo injection. Sequenced material: peripheral blood, taken in a trial of Ad26.COV2.S vaccine versus placebo. These receptors all stem from a person aged 18-60 years who received the Ad26.COV2.S COVID-19 vaccine or a placebo.

This chain uses TRBV12-3 or TRBV12-4 with TRBJ2-7, with D perhaps TRBD2 (5 bases). V was clipped by 6 bases and J by 5 bases, with 11 bases between them. The CDR3 extends over 12 amino acids. CDR3 coding DNA: TGTGCCAGCAGACGGCCCGGGAACGAGCAGTACTTC. Translation: CASRRPGNEQYF.

The rearrangement uses TRBV5-4 and TRBJ1-6, with D possibly TRBD1 on 6 matching bases. The CDR3 runs to 15 residues. Trimming pared 2 bases from V and 7 bases from J, leaving 13 bases between. CDR1 is SGHNT, CDR2 YYREEE, per germline (reference sequence). The CDR3 DNA follows: TGTGCCAGCAGCTTCTCGTCAGGGGTCAATTCACCCCTCCACTTT. It yields the protein CASSFSSGVNSPLHF.

The chain is built from TRBV11-3 and TRBJ1-1, with D tentatively TRBD1 (6 bases). V lost 4 bases and J lost 0, with 12 bases in between. CDR3 size: 15 residues. The germline V gene encodes CDR1 SGHNT and CDR2 YENEEA. CDR3 nucleotides: TGTGCCAGCAGCTCGTCCGGACAGATGAACACTGAAGCTTTCTTT. Translating gives CASSSSGQMNTEAFF.